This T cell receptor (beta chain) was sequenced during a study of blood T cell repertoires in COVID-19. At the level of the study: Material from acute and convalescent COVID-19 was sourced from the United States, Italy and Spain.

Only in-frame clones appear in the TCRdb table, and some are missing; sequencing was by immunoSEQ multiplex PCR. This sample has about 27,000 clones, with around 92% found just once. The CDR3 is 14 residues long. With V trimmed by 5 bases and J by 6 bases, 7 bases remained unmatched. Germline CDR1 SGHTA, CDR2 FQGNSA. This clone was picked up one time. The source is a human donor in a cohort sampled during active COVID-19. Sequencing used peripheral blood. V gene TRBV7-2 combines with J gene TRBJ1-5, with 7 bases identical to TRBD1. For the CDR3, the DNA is TGTGCCAGCAGCCCTGGGACAGCGCGTCAGCCCCAGCATTTT. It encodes CASSPGTARQPQHF.